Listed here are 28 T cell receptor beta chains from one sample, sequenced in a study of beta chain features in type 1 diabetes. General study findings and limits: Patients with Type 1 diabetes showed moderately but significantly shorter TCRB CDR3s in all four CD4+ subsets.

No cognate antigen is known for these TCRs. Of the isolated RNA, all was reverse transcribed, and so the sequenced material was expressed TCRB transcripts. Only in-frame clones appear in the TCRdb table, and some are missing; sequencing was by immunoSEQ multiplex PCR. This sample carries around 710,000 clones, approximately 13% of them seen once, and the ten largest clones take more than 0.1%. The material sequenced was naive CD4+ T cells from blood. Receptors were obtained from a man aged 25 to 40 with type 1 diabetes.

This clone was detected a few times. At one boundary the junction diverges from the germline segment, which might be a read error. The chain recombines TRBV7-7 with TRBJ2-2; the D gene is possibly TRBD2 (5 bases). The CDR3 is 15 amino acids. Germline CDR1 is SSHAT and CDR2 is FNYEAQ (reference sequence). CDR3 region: CASSPSGVVTGELFF. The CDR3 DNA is TGTGCTAGCAGCCCCTCCGGGGTGGTCACCGGGGAGCTGTTTTTT.

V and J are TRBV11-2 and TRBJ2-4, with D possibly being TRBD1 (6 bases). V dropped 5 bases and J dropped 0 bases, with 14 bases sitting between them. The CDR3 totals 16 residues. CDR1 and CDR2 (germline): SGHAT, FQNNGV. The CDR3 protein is CASSPGTYLAKNIQYF. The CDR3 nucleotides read TGTGCCAGCAGCCCCGGGACATATCTAGCCAAAAACATTCAGTACTTC.

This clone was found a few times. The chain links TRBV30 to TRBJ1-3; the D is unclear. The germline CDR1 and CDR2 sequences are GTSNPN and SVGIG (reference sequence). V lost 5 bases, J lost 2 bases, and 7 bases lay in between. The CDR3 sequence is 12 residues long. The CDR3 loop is CAWDLPGNTIYF. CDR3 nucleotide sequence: TGTGCCTGGGACTTGCCTGGAAACACCATATATTTT.

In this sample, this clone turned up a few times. The CDR3 DNA sequence: TGTGCCAGCGGACAGACAGGGGACGAGCAGTACTTC. The encoded protein is CASGQTGDEQYF. This rearrangement joins TRBV28 to TRBJ2-7; 8 positions match TRBD1. This CDR3 contains 12 residues. Germline CDR1 reads MDHEN; CDR2 reads SYDVKM. V shed 8 bases, J shed 5 bases, and the junction held 5 bases outside the gene matches.

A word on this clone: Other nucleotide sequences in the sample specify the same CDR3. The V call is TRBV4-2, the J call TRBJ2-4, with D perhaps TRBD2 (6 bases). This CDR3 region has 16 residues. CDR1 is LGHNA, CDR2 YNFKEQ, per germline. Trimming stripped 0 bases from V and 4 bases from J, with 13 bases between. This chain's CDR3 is CASSQDRGLAKNIQYF. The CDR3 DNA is TGTGCCAGCAGCCAAGATAGGGGACTGGCAAAAAACATTCAGTACTTC.

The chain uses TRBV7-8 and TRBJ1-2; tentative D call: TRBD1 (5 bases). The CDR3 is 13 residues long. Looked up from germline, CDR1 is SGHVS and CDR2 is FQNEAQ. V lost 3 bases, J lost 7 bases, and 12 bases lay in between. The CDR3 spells CASSFVSGGGYTF. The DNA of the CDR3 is TGTGCCAGCAGCTTCGTAAGCGGGGGTGGCTACACCTTC.

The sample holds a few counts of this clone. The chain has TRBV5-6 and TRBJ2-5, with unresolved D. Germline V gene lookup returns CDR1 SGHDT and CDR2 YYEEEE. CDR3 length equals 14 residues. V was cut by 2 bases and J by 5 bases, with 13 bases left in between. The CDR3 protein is CASSLTFWNETQYF. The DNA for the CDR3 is TGTGCCAGCAGCTTAACGTTTTGGAATGAGACCCAGTACTTC.

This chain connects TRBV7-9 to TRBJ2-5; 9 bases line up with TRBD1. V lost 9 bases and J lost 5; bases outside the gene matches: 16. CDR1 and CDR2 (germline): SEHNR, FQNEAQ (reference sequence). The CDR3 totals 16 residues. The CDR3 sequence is CASRGGQGSTGETQYF. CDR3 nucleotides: TGTGCCAGTCGGGGAGGACAGGGGTCGACAGGGGAGACCCAGTACTTC.

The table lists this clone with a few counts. CDR3 coding DNA: TGTGCCATCAGTGAAATGGGACCTGGGGCCAACGTCCTGACTTTC. It specifies CAISEMGPGANVLTF. This rearrangement joins TRBV10-3 to TRBJ2-6; D is possibly TRBD1 or TRBD2 (5 bases each). Trimming removed 3 bases at V and 2 bases at J, with 8 bases between. Per germline, CDR1 ENHRY and CDR2 SYGVKD. This CDR3 region has 15 residues.

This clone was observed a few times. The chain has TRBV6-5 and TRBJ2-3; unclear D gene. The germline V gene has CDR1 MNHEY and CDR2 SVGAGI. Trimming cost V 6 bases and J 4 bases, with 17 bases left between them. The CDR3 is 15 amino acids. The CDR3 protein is CASSREGPRSDTQYF. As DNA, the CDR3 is TGTGCCAGCAGCCGCGAAGGACCTCGGTCAGATACGCAGTATTTT.

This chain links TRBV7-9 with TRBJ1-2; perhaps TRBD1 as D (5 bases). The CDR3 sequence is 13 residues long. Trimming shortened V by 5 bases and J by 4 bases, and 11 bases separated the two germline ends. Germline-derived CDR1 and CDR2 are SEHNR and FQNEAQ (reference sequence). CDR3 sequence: CASSRPGSYGYTF. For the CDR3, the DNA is TGTGCCAGCAGCAGGCCAGGGAGCTATGGCTACACCTTC. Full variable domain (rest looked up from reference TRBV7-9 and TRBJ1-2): DTGVSQNPRHKITKRGQNVTFRCDPISEHNRLYWYRQTLGQGPEFLTYFQNEAQLEKSRLLSDRFSAERPKGSFSTLEIQRTEQGDSAMYLCASSRPGSYGYTFGSGTRLTVV.

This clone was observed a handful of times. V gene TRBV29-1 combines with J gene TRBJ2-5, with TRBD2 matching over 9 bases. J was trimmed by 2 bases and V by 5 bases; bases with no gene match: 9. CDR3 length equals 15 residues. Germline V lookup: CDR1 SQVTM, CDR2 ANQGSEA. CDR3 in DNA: TGCAGCGTTTCTCTAGCGGGGCGCCTTCAAGAGACCCAGTACTTC. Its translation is CSVSLAGRLQETQYF.

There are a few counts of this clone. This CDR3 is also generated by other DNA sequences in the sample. CDR3 DNA sequence: TGTGCCAGCAGCCACCCGAATTCACCCCTCCACTTT. Protein sequence: CASSHPNSPLHF. The V call is TRBV7-2, the J call TRBJ1-6; D is uncertain. Trimming left V 5 bases short and J 7 bases short, with 6 bases between. The CDR3 runs 12 residues. Per germline, CDR1 SGHTA and CDR2 FQGNSA.

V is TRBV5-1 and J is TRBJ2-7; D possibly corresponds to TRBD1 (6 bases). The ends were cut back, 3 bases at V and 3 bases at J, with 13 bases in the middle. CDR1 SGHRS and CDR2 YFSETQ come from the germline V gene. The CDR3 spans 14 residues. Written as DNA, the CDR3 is TGCGCCAGCAGCTACGGGACACCCGTCTACGAGCAGTACTTC. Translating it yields CASSYGTPVYEQYF.

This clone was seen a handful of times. CDR3 in amino acids: CASSLAGDSETGELFF. The DNA for the CDR3 is TGCGCCAGCAGCTTGGCCGGAGATTCGGAGACCGGGGAGCTGTTTTTT. The chain employs TRBV5-1 and TRBJ2-2; the D is unclear. The length of the CDR3 is 16 residues. V was trimmed by 0 bases and J by 5 bases, leaving 14 bases between them. The germline V gene has CDR1 SGHRS and CDR2 YFSETQ.

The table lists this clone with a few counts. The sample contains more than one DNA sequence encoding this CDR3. In DNA form, the CDR3 reads TGCAGCGCCCGGACAGGGAACACTGAAGCTTTCTTT. Its protein is CSARTGNTEAFF. The chain combines TRBV29-1 with TRBJ1-1, with 7 nucleotides matching TRBD1. Germline values: CDR1 SQVTM, CDR2 ANQGSEA. The junction had 3 bases not matched to a gene; V was cut back by 7 bases and J by 1 base. The CDR3 loop spans 12 amino acids.

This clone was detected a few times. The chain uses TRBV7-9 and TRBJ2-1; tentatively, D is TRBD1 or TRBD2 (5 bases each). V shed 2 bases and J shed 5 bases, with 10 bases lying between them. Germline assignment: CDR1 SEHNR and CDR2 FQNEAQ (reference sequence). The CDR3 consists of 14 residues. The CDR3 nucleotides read TGTGCCAGCAGCTTACTAGGGACCCACAATGAGCAGTTCTTC. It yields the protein CASSLLGTHNEQFF.

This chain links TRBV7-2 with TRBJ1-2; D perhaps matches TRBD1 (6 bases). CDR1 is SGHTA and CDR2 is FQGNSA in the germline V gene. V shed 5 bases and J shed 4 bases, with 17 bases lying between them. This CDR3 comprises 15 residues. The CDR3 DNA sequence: TGTGCCAGCAGCCGGACAGTTGGCTTTGGCTATGGCTACACCTTC. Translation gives CASSRTVGFGYGYTF. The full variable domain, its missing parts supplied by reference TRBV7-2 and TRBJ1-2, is GAGVSQSPSNKVTEKGKDVELRCDPISGHTALYWYRQSLGQGLEFLIYFQGNSAPDKSGLPSDRFSAERTGGSVSTLTIQRTQQEDSAVYLCASSRTVGFGYGYTFGSGTRLTVV.

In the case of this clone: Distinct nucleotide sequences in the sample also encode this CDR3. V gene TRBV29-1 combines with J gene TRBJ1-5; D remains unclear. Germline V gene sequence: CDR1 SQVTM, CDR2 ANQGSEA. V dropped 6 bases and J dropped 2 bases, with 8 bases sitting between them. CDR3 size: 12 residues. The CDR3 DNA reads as TGCAGCGTCCGATGGGGCAATCAGCCCCAGCATTTT. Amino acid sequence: CSVRWGNQPQHF.

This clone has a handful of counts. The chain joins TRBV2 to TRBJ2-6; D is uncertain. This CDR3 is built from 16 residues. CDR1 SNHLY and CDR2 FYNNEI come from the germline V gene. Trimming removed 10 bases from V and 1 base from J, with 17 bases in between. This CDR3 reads CATRQDLISGANVLTF. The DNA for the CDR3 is TGTGCCACCCGGCAGGACCTTATTTCTGGGGCCAACGTCCTGACTTTC.

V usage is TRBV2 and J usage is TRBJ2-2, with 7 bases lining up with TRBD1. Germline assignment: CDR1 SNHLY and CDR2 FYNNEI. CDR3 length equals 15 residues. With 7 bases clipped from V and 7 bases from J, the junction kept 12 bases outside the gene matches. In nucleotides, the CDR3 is TGTGCCAGCATCGCGGAGACAGGGAGTGTCGGGGAGCTGTTTTTT. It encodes CASIAETGSVGELFF.

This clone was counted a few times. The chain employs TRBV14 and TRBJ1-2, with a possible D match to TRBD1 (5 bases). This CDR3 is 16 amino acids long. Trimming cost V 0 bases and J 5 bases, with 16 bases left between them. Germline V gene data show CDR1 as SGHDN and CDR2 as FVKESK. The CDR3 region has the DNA TGTGCCAGCAGCCAAGATTTAGAGGGGCTAAGATATGGCTACACCTTC. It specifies CASSQDLEGLRYGYTF.

CDR3 sequence: CSVRGTGTYEQYF. CDR3 bases: TGCAGCGTGCGTGGGACAGGGACCTACGAGCAGTACTTC. The rearrangement links TRBV29-1 to TRBJ2-7, with 9 bases lining up with TRBD1. This CDR3 spans 13 amino acids. The V gene's germline CDR1 is SQVTM and CDR2 ANQGSEA. V lost 6 bases and J lost 2; bases outside the gene matches: 5.

This CDR3 reads CASSFDRGPNNEQFF. CDR3 sequence (DNA): TGTGCCAGCAGCTTTGACAGGGGTCCCAACAATGAGCAGTTCTTC. The V and J genes are TRBV7-2 and TRBJ2-1; TRBD1 matches at 8 bases. The CDR3 is 15 amino acids. Germline CDR1 reads SGHTA; CDR2 reads FQGNSA. V was pared by 3 bases and J by 5 bases, with 6 bases of the junction left unmatched. The complete variable domain, with remaining parts taken from reference TRBV7-2 and TRBJ2-1, reads GAGVSQSPSNKVTEKGKDVELRCDPISGHTALYWYRQSLGQGLEFLIYFQGNSAPDKSGLPSDRFSAERTGGSVSTLTIQRTQQEDSAVYLCASSFDRGPNNEQFFGPGTRLTVL.

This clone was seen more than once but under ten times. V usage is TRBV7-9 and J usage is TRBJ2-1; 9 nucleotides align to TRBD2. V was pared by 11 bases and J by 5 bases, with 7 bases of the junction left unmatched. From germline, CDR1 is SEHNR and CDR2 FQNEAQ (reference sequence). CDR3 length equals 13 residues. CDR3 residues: CAGIAGANNEQFF. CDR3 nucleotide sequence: TGTGCCGGCATAGCGGGGGCCAACAATGAGCAGTTCTTC.

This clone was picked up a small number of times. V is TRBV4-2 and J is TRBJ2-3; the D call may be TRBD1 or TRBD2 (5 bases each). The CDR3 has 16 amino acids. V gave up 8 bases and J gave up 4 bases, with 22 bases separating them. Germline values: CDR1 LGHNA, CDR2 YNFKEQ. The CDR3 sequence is CASRDGASNEADTQYF. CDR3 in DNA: TGTGCCAGCCGCGATGGGGCTAGCAATGAGGCAGATACGCAGTATTTT.

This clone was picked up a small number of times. The CDR3 here is CASSLIANEKLFF. The CDR3 bases are TGTGCCAGCAGCTTAATCGCAAATGAAAAACTGTTTTTT. The chain recombines TRBV7-9 with TRBJ1-4; D remains ambiguous. Looked up from germline, CDR1 is SEHNR and CDR2 is FQNEAQ (reference sequence). The CDR3 totals 13 residues. V was clipped by 2 bases and J by 5 bases, with 6 bases between them. The full variable domain, with the rest looked up from reference TRBV7-9 and TRBJ1-4, is DTGVSQNPRHKITKRGQNVTFRCDPISEHNRLYWYRQTLGQGPEFLTYFQNEAQLEKSRLLSDRFSAERPKGSFSTLEIQRTEQGDSAMYLCASSLIANEKLFFGSGTQLSVL.

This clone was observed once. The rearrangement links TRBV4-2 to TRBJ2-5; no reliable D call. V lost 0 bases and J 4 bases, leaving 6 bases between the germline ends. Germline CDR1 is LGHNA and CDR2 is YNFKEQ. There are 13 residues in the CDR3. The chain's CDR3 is CASSQEKGETQYF. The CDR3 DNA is TGTGCCAGCAGCCAAGAGAAGGGAGAGACCCAGTACTTC.